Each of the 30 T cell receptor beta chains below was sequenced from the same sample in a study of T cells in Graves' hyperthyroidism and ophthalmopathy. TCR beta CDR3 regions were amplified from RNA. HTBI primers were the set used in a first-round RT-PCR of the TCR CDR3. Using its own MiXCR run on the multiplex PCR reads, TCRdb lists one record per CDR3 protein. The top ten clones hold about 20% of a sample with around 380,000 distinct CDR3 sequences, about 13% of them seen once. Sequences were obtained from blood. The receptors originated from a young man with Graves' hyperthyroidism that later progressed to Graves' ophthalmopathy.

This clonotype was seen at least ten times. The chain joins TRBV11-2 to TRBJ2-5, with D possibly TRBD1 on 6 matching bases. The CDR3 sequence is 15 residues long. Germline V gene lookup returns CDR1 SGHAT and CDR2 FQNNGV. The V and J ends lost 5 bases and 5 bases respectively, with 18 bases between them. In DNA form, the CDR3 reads TGTGCCAGCAGCCCGATATTATTTCAGGGGGAGACCCAGTACTTC. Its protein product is CASSPILFQGETQYF.

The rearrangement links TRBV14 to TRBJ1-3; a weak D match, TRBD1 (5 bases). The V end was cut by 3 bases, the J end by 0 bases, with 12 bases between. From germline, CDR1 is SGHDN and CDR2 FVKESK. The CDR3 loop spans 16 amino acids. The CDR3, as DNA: TGTGCCAGCAGCCAGAAGTTGGACATCTCTGGAAACACCATATATTTT. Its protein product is CASSQKLDISGNTIYF.

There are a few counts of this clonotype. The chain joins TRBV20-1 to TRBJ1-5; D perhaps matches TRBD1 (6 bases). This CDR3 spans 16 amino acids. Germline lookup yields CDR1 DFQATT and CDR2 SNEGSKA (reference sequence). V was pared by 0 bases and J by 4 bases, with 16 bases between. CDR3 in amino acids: CSARDRTGFLNQPQHF. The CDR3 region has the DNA TGCAGTGCTAGAGATCGAACAGGGTTCTTGAATCAGCCCCAGCATTTT.

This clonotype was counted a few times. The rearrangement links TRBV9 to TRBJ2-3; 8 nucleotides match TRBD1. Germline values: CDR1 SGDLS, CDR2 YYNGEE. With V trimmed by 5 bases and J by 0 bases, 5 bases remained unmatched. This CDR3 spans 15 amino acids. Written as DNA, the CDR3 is TGTGCCAGCAGATTGGGACAGGCGAGCACAGATACGCAGTATTTT. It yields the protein CASRLGQASTDTQYF.

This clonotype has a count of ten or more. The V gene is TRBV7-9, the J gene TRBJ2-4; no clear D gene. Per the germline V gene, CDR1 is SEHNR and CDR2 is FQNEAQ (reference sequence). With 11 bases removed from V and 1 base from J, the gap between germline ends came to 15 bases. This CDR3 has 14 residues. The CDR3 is CAYLGGSAKNIQYF. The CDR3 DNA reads TGTGCCTACTTGGGCGGATCTGCCAAAAACATTCAGTACTTC.

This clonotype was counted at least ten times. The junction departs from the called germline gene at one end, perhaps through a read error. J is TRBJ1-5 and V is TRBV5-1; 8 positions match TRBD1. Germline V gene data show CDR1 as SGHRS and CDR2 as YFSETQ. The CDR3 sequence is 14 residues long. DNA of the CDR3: TGTGCCAGCAGCCCGGGACAGGGCAATCAGCCCCAGCATTTT. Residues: CASSPGQGNQPQHF.

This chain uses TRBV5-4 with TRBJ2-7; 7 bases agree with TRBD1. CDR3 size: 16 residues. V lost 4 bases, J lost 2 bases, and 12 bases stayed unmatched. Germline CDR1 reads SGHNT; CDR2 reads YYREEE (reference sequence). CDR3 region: CASSDLEGDRPYEQYF. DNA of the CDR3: TGTGCCAGCAGCGATCTCGAGGGGGACAGACCCTACGAGCAGTACTTC.

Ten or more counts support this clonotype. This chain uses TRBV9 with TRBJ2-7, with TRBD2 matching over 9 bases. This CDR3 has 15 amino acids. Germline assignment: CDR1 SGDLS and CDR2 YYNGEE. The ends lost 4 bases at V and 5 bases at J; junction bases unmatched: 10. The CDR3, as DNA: TGTGCCAGCAGCCCCTTGGGAGCGGGGGGCAACGAGCAGTACTTC. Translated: CASSPLGAGGNEQYF.

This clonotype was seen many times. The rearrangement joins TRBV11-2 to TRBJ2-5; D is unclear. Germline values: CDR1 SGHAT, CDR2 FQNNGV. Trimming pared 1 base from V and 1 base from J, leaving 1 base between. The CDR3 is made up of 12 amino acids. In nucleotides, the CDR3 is TGTGCCAGCAGCTTAGTCCAAGAGACCCAGTACTTC. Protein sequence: CASSLVQETQYF.

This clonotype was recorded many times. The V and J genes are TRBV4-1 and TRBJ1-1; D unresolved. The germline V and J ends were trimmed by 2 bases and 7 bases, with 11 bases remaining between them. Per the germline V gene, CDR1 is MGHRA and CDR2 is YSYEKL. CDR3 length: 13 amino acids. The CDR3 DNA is TGCGCCAGCAGCCAATGGGCCAAGGATGAAGCTTTCTTT. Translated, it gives CASSQWAKDEAFF.

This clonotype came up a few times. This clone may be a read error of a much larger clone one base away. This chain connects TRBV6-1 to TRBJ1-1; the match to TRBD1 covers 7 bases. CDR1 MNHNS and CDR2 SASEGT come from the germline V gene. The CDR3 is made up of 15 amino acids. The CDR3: CASSRQGLLGTEASF. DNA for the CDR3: TGTGCCAGCAGTAGACAGGGACTTTTGGGCACTGAAGCTTCCTTT.

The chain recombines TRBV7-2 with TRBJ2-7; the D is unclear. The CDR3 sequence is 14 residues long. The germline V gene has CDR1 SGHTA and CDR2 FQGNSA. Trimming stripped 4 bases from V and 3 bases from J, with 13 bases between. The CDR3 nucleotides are TGTGCCAGCAGCTCCCTAGTGGGCGGCTACGAGCAGTACTTC. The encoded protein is CASSSLVGGYEQYF.

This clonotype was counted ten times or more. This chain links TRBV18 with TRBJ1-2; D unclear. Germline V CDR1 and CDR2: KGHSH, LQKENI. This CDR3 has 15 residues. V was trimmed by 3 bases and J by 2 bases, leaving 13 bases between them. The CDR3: CASSPSGRYNYGYTF. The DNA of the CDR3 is TGTGCCAGCTCACCGAGTGGCAGGTACAACTATGGCTACACCTTC.

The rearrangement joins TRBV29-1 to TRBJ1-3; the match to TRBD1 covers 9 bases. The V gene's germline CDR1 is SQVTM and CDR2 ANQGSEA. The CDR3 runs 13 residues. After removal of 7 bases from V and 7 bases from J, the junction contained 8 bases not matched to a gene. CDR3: CSATGGIGNTIYF. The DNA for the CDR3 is TGCAGCGCCACAGGGGGCATAGGGAACACCATATATTTT.

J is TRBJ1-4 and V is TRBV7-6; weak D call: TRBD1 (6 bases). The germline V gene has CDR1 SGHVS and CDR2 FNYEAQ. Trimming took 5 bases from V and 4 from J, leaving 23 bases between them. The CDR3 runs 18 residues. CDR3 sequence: CASSPTTQPTGFNEKLFF. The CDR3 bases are TGTGCCAGCAGCCCTACGACACAACCCACAGGGTTTAATGAAAAACTGTTTTTT.

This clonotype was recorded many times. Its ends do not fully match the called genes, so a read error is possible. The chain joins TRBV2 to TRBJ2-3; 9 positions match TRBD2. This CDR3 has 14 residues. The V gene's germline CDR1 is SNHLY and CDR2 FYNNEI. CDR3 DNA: TGTGCCACCAGTTTAGCGGGGGTATCAGATACGCAGTATTTT. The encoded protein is CATSLAGVSDTQYF.

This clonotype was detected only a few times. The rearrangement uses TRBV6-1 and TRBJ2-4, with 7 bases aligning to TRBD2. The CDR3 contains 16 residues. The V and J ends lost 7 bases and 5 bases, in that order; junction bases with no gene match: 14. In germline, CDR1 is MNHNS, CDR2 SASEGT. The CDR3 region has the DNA TGTGCCAGCATTCCGGGGGGTACTCCTCCGGAAAACATTCAGTACTTC. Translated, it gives CASIPGGTPPENIQYF.

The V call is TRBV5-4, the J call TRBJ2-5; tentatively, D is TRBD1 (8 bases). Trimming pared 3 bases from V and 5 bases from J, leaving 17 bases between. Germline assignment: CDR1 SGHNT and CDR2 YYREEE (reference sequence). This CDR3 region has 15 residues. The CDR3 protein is CASSSLTGEGETQYF. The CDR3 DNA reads TGTGCCAGCAGCTCTTTGACAGGGGAGGGGGAGACCCAGTACTTC.

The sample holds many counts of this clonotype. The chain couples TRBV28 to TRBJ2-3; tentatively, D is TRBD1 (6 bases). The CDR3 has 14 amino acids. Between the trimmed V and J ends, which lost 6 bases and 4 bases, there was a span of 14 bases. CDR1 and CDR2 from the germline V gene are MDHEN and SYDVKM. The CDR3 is CASSHTGISDTQYF. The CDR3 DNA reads TGTGCCAGCAGCCATACAGGGATTTCAGATACGCAGTATTTT.

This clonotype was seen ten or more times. In DNA form, the CDR3 reads TGTGCCAGCAGTTTATTGTACCAGGGACAGAACACTGAAGCTTTCTTT. It encodes CASSLLYQGQNTEAFF. The chain employs TRBV28 and TRBJ1-1, with D possibly matching TRBD1 (6 bases). Germline V gene lookup returns CDR1 MDHEN and CDR2 SYDVKM. CDR3 length equals 16 residues. Trimming took 1 base from V and 1 from J, leaving 13 bases between them. The entire variable domain, with the rest obtained from reference TRBV28 and TRBJ1-1, is as follows: DVKVTQSSRYLVKRTGEKVFLECVQDMDHENMFWYRQDPGLGLRLIYFSYDVKMKEKGDIPEGYSVSREKKERFSLILESASTNQTSMYLCASSLLYQGQNTEAFFGQGTRLTVV.

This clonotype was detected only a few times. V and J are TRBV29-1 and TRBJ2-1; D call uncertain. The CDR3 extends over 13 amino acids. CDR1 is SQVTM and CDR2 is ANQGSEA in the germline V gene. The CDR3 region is CTISPRSYNEQFF. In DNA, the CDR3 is TGCACCATTAGTCCCCGCTCCTACAATGAGCAGTTCTTC.

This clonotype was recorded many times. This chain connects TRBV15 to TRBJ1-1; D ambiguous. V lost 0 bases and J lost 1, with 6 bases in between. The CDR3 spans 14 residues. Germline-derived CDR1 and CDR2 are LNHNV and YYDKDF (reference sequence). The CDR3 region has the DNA TGTGCCACCAGCAGAGATGCGAGGAACACTGAAGCTTTCTTT. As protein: CATSRDARNTEAFF.

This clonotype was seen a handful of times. CDR3 loop: CASSYSGLMNTEAFF. CDR3 in DNA: TGTGCCAGCAGTTACTCGGGACTGATGAACACTGAAGCTTTCTTT. The rearrangement uses TRBV6-5 and TRBJ1-1, with D perhaps TRBD1 (5 bases). V lost 0 bases and J lost 0, with 8 bases in between. Looked up from germline, CDR1 is MNHEY and CDR2 is SVGAGI. The CDR3 covers 15 residues.

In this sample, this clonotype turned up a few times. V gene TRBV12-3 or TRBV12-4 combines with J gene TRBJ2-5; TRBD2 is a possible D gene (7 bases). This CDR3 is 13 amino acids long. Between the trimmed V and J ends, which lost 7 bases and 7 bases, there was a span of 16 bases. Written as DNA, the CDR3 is TGTGCCAGCACTAGGGGGGGAGAGAGGACCCAGTACTTC. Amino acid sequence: CASTRGGERTQYF.

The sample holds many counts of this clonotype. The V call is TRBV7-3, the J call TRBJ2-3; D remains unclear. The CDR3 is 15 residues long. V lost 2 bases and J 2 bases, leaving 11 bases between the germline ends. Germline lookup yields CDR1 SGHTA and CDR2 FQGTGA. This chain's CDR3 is CASSLVGSHTDTQYF. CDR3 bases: TGTGCCAGCAGCTTAGTTGGCTCCCACACAGATACGCAGTATTTT.

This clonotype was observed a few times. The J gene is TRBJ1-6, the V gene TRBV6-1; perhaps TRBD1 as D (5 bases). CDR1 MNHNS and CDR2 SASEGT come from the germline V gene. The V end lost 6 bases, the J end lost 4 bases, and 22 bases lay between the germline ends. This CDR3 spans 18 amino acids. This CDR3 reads CASSASGGWTSYNSPLHF. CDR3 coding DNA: TGTGCCAGCAGCGCATCGGGGGGGTGGACATCATATAATTCACCCCTCCACTTT.

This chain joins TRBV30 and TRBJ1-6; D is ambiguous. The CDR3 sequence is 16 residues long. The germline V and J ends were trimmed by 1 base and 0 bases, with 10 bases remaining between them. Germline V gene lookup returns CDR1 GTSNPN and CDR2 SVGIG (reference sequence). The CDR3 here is CAWSGIGSSYNSPLHF. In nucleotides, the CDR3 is TGTGCCTGGAGTGGTATAGGGAGCTCCTATAATTCACCCCTCCACTTT.

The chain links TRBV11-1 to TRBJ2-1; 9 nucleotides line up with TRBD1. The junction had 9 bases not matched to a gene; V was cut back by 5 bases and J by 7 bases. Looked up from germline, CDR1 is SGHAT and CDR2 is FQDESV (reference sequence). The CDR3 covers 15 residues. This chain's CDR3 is CASSQPGQGGNEQFF. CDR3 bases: TGTGCCAGCAGCCAACCGGGACAGGGCGGAAATGAGCAGTTCTTC. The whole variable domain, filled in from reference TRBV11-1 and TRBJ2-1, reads EAEVAQSPRYKITEKSQAVAFWCDPISGHATLYWYRQILGQGPELLVQFQDESVVDDSQLPKDRFSAERLKGVDSTLKIQPAELGDSAMYLCASSQPGQGGNEQFFGPGTRLTVL.

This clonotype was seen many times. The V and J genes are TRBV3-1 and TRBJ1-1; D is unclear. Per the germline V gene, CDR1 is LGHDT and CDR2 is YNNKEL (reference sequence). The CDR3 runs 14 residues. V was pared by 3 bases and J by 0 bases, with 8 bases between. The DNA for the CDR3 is TGTGCCAGCAGCCAGGGGTATCTGAACACTGAAGCTTTCTTT. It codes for CASSQGYLNTEAFF.

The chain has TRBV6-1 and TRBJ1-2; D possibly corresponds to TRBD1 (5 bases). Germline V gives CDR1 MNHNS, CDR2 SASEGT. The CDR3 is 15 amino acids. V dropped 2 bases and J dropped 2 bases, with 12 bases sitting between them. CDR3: CASSERFEGNYGYTF. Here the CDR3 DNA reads TGTGCCAGCAGTGAAAGGTTCGAGGGGAACTATGGCTACACCTTC.